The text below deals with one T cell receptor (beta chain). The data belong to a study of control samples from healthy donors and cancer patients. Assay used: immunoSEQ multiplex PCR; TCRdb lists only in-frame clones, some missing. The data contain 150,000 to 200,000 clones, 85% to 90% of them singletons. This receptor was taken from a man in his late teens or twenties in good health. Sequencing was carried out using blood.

The CDR3, as DNA: TGTGCCAGCAGTTCTCCGGCTGTTACCTATGGCTACACCTTC. Its protein is CASSSPAVTYGYTF. The chain recombines TRBV6-6 with TRBJ1-2; D is unclear. The germline V gene has CDR1 MNHNY and CDR2 SVGAGI (reference sequence). The CDR3 length is 14 residues. Deletions cut 4 bases from V and 4 bases from J, with 13 bases between.